These 29 T cell receptor beta chains were sequenced from one sample in a study of cytomegalovirus exposure and HLA in healthy donors (dated by TCRdb to about 2017). Receptor libraries were prepared by the immunoSEQ multiplex PCR assay. The multiplex PCR relied on a mix of 60 forward primers for TCR Vbeta segments and 13 reverse primers for TCR Jbeta segments. TCRdb carries this immuneACCESS record with in-frame sequences only. Its versions omit some clonotypes, under half of them owing to an unresolved V gene in the studies checked, with the rest unexplained. The sample table records more than 95,000 clones; about 80% of these occur just once. Approximately 9.1% of the sample rests with the top ten. The sample consisted of PBMCs. The source of these receptors is a woman in her forties or fifties in good health and CMV-seropositive.

The rearrangement uses TRBV5-1 and TRBJ2-2, with D perhaps TRBD2 (6 bases). Germline V gene data show CDR1 as SGHRS and CDR2 as YFSETQ. The V end lost 7 bases, the J end lost 3 bases, and 16 bases lay between the germline ends. This CDR3 has 15 amino acids. The CDR3 region is CASGSGYLYTGELFF. In nucleotides, the CDR3 is TGCGCCAGCGGCAGCGGGTATTTGTACACCGGGGAGCTGTTTTTT.

This clone was picked up one time. This rearrangement joins TRBV5-4 to TRBJ2-5, with D perhaps TRBD2 (7 bases). V was pared by 3 bases and J by 4 bases, with 13 bases between. The CDR3 is 14 amino acids. In germline, CDR1 is SGHNT, CDR2 YYREEE (reference sequence). The DNA of the CDR3 is TGTGCCAGCAGCTGGACTAGGGGGGGAGAGACCCAGTACTTC. The encoded protein is CASSWTRGGETQYF.

The rearrangement uses TRBV10-3 and TRBJ1-4, with D perhaps TRBD1 (6 bases). Trimming removed 9 bases at V and 4 bases at J, with 12 bases between. There are 13 residues in the CDR3. Per the germline V gene, CDR1 is ENHRY and CDR2 is SYGVKD. The CDR3: CAITDRSNEKLFF. The CDR3 region has the DNA TGTGCCATAACCGACAGGAGTAATGAAAAACTGTTTTTT.

The V gene is TRBV27, the J gene TRBJ1-2; D perhaps matches TRBD1 (6 bases). The ends were cut back, 6 bases at V and 4 bases at J, with 12 bases in the middle. The CDR3 spans 13 residues. In germline, CDR1 is MNHEY, CDR2 SMNVEV (reference sequence). CDR3 loop: CASRKQGSYGYTF. CDR3 in DNA: TGTGCCAGCAGAAAACAGGGCAGCTATGGCTACACCTTC.

The V and J genes are TRBV7-2 and TRBJ2-7, with 13 positions matching TRBD2. The CDR3 loop spans 18 amino acids. The trim removed 5 bases at V and 4 bases at J, leaving 14 bases unmatched. Germline CDR1 reads SGHTA; CDR2 reads FQGNSA. The CDR3 loop reads CASSPGTSGAQLGYEQYF. The CDR3 bases are TGTGCCAGCAGCCCTGGGACTAGCGGGGCCCAATTGGGATACGAGCAGTACTTC.

The chain uses TRBV10-3 and TRBJ2-1; the match to TRBD1 covers 7 bases. The CDR3 covers 13 residues. Looked up from germline, CDR1 is ENHRY and CDR2 is SYGVKD. V lost 7 bases to trimming and J lost 5 bases; unmatched junction nucleotides: 5. The CDR3: CAITPTGDNEQFF. CDR3 nucleotide sequence: TGTGCCATCACCCCCACAGGGGACAATGAGCAGTTCTTC.

The V gene is TRBV25-1, the J gene TRBJ1-2; TRBD1 is a possible D gene (6 bases). Trimming left V 6 bases short and J 7 bases short, with 15 bases between. CDR1 and CDR2 from the germline V gene are MGHDK and SYGVNS. The CDR3 loop spans 13 amino acids. The CDR3 loop reads CASRQTGGSGYTF. The CDR3 DNA sequence: TGTGCCAGCAGACAGACAGGAGGCAGTGGCTACACCTTC.

V gene TRBV7-3 combines with J gene TRBJ2-3; 9 bases are a match to TRBD2. CDR3 length equals 15 residues. The germline gives CDR1 SGHTA, CDR2 FQGTGA. Trimming cost V 5 bases and J 2 bases; bases outside gene matches: 5. The CDR3 reads CASSPSGGYTDTQYF. The CDR3, as DNA: TGTGCCAGCAGCCCGAGCGGGGGGTACACAGATACGCAGTATTTT.

This rearrangement joins TRBV4-1 to TRBJ2-7, with D possibly being TRBD1 (5 bases). The CDR3 length is 13 residues. Germline CDR1 and CDR2: MGHRA and YSYEKL. V was shortened by 1 base and J by 3 bases, with 7 bases between the two germline ends. CDR3 DNA sequence: TGCGCCAGCAGCCAAGCACAGGACTACGAGCAGTACTTC. Protein product: CASSQAQDYEQYF.

The V call is TRBV7-2, the J call TRBJ1-1; D uncertain. V lost 5 bases to trimming and J lost 0 bases, with 13 bases between them. Germline CDR1 is SGHTA and CDR2 is FQGNSA. The CDR3 contains 15 residues. CDR3 bases: TGTGCCAGCAGCCGTAGTGGACTAGTGAACACTGAAGCTTTCTTT. Residues: CASSRSGLVNTEAFF.

This clone was seen a handful of times. This rearrangement joins TRBV4-3 to TRBJ2-2; the match to TRBD1 covers 11 bases. Unmatched junction bases numbered 10, after V lost 0 bases and J lost 7 bases. Germline values: CDR1 LGHNA, CDR2 YSLEER. The length of the CDR3 is 18 residues. For the CDR3, the DNA is TGCGCCAGCAGCCAAGAATGGAGGACAGGGGGCTTCGGCGGGGAGCTGTTTTTT. Residues: CASSQEWRTGGFGGELFF.

V usage is TRBV9 and J usage is TRBJ2-5; 7 positions agree with TRBD2. CDR3 size: 14 residues. V was clipped by 6 bases and J by 5 bases; unmatched bases: 10. Germline V lookup: CDR1 SGDLS, CDR2 YYNGEE. The CDR3 loop reads CASNPGGGRETQYF. For the CDR3, the DNA is TGTGCCAGCAACCCTGGGGGGGGAAGGGAGACCCAGTACTTC.

The chain recombines TRBV29-1 with TRBJ2-2, with 8 bases matching TRBD2. CDR1 SQVTM and CDR2 ANQGSEA come from the germline V gene. V lost 7 bases and J lost 0; bases outside the gene matches: 7. This CDR3 contains 15 residues. In DNA, the CDR3 is TGCAGCGCCTCCTATAGCGGGACGAACACCGGGGAGCTGTTTTTT. Translated: CSASYSGTNTGELFF.

The chain couples TRBV9 to TRBJ1-3; TRBD1 might be the D (6 bases). The CDR3 totals 16 residues. Germline loops: CDR1 SGDLS, CDR2 YYNGEE. V gave up 5 bases and J gave up 3 bases, with 18 bases separating them. CDR3 residues: CASRGNRVFSGNTIYF. Written as DNA, the CDR3 is TGTGCCAGCAGGGGGAACAGGGTTTTCAGTGGAAACACCATATATTTT. Using reference TRBV9 and TRBJ1-3 for the parts outside the CDR3, the full variable domain is DSGVTQTPKHLITATGQRVTLRCSPRSGDLSVYWYQQSLDQGLQFLIQYYNGEERAKGNILERFSAQQFPDLHSELNLSSLELGDSALYFCASRGNRVFSGNTIYFGEGSWLTVV.

The CDR3 nucleotides read TGTGCCAGCAGCTTATCTGGCGGGGGGGCGGGGAGGGATGAGCAGTTCTTC. It specifies CASSLSGGGAGRDEQFF. This chain uses TRBV7-2 with TRBJ2-1, with TRBD2 matching 9 bases. Germline CDR1 SGHTA, CDR2 FQGNSA. This CDR3 spans 17 amino acids. The V and J ends lost 2 bases and 8 bases, in that order; junction bases with no gene match: 13.

In DNA form, the CDR3 reads TGTGCCAGCAGTTTATCTCCGGGGTTGAACACTGAAGCTTTCTTT. Amino acids: CASSLSPGLNTEAFF. The genes are TRBV27 and TRBJ1-1; unclear D gene. Germline CDR1 and CDR2: MNHEY and SMNVEV (reference sequence). The CDR3 spans 15 residues. V gave up 0 bases and J gave up 0 bases, with 8 bases separating them.

A single count supports this clone. The gene calls are TRBV5-5 and TRBJ2-3; 7 bases line up with TRBD1. CDR1 and CDR2 from the germline V gene are SGHKS and YYEKEE (reference sequence). J lost 3 bases, V lost 2 bases, and 3 bases had no gene match. CDR3 size: 14 residues. The CDR3 DNA sequence: TGTGCCAGCAGCTTAGACAGGGTGACAGATACGCAGTATTTT. Its protein product is CASSLDRVTDTQYF.

Note on this clone: The same CDR3 arises from other DNA sequences in this sample as well. The rearrangement uses TRBV30 and TRBJ2-5; D not certain. V was clipped by 0 bases and J by 5 bases, with 13 bases between them. Germline V gene data show CDR1 as GTSNPN and CDR2 as SVGIG (reference sequence). This CDR3 is built from 14 residues. The CDR3 is CAWSVLARRETQYF. The CDR3 DNA follows: TGTGCCTGGAGTGTACTGGCCCGGCGGGAGACCCAGTACTTC.

This clone was seen a few times. The J gene is TRBJ1-1, the V gene TRBV2, with D uncertain. CDR1 is SNHLY, CDR2 FYNNEI, per germline. Trimming stripped 6 bases from V and 0 bases from J, with 5 bases between. The CDR3 loop spans 12 amino acids. CDR3 sequence reads: CASSKMNTEAFF. As DNA, the CDR3 is TGTGCCAGCAGCAAAATGAACACTGAAGCTTTCTTT.

J is TRBJ2-1 and V is TRBV4-1, with 9 nucleotides matching TRBD2. The germline gives CDR1 MGHRA, CDR2 YSYEKL. The CDR3 length is 17 residues. Unmatched junction bases numbered 9, after V lost 1 base and J lost 5 bases. The CDR3: CASSQVVSGLAHNEQFF. Written as DNA, the CDR3 is TGCGCCAGCAGCCAAGTCGTATCGGGACTAGCACACAATGAGCAGTTCTTC.

This rearrangement joins TRBV2 to TRBJ1-5; no clear D gene. Germline V lookup: CDR1 SNHLY, CDR2 FYNNEI. V shed 4 bases and J shed 6 bases, with 13 bases lying between them. The CDR3 consists of 14 residues. The chain's CDR3 is CASSVLLGRQPQHF. CDR3 nucleotide sequence: TGTGCCAGCAGTGTACTACTCGGTCGTCAGCCCCAGCATTTT.

The chain carries TRBV9 and TRBJ2-3, with TRBD2 matching 10 bases. The CDR3 has 15 residues. V lost 1 base to trimming and J lost 3 bases; unmatched junction nucleotides: 2. Germline lookup yields CDR1 SGDLS and CDR2 YYNGEE. The CDR3 DNA is TGTGCCAGCAGCGTAAGCGGGAGGGAAACAGATACGCAGTATTTT. Protein product: CASSVSGRETDTQYF.

V is TRBV4-3 and J is TRBJ1-1, with TRBD1 identical over 7 bases. Germline V gene sequence: CDR1 LGHNA, CDR2 YSLEER. Trimming removed 8 bases from V and 1 base from J; junction bases left unmatched: 10. The CDR3 extends over 15 amino acids. This CDR3 is CASSTTGRGNTEAFF. The CDR3 DNA reads TGCGCCAGCTCTACGACAGGGCGGGGGAACACTGAAGCTTTCTTT.

CDR3 in DNA: TGTGCCACGGGGAGGGAGGTTGACGAGCAGTACTTC. This translates into CATGREVDEQYF. This chain links TRBV2 with TRBJ2-7, with TRBD2 identical over 7 bases. Germline-derived CDR1 and CDR2 are SNHLY and FYNNEI. The V gene end was trimmed by 10 bases and the J gene end by 5 bases; junction bases not matched to a gene: 8. This CDR3 has 12 residues.

The chain carries TRBV30 and TRBJ2-1; 8 nucleotides match TRBD1. CDR3 length: 15 amino acids. Germline trimming cut 2 bases from V and 5 bases from J; bases unmatched to any gene: 8. Germline CDR1 GTSNPN, CDR2 SVGIG (reference sequence). This chain's CDR3 is CAWSRGQGPDNEQFF. The CDR3 DNA reads TGTGCCTGGAGTCGCGGACAGGGCCCCGACAATGAGCAGTTCTTC.

This clone was seen once. The rearrangement joins TRBV9 to TRBJ1-4, with 8 positions matching TRBD1. The germline V gene encodes CDR1 SGDLS and CDR2 YYNGEE. The trim removed 3 bases at V and 2 bases at J, leaving 3 bases unmatched. This CDR3 is built from 15 residues. The CDR3 coding sequence is TGTGCCAGCAGCGCCCAGGGGGCTACTAATGAAAAACTGTTTTTT. It is translated as CASSAQGATNEKLFF.

The V and J genes are TRBV6-1 and TRBJ1-2; no definite D call. The ends were cut back, 5 bases at V and 8 bases at J, with 15 bases in the middle. The CDR3 totals 13 residues. Germline V gives CDR1 MNHNS, CDR2 SASEGT. As DNA, the CDR3 is TGTGCCAGCAGTTGGAACGGAGCAGAGGGCTACACCTTC. Its translation is CASSWNGAEGYTF.

The chain recombines TRBV4-3 with TRBJ2-2, with D perhaps TRBD2 (6 bases). CDR1 and CDR2 from the germline V gene are LGHNA and YSLEER. V lost 1 base and J lost 5, with 11 bases in between. The CDR3 runs 15 residues. DNA of the CDR3: TGCGCCAGCAGCCAAGCCGGGGGTGTTACCGGGGAGCTGTTTTTT. It is translated as CASSQAGGVTGELFF.

V gene TRBV4-3 combines with J gene TRBJ2-5; 9 nucleotides agree with TRBD1. With the DNA end fitting TRBJ2-7 better, the J assignment may be wrong. Germline loops: CDR1 LGHNA, CDR2 YSLEER. The CDR3 loop spans 15 amino acids. This CDR3 reads CASSQRQGDAYEQYF. CDR3 coding DNA: TGCGCCAGCAGCCAGAGACAGGGGGACGCCTACGAGCAGTACTTC.